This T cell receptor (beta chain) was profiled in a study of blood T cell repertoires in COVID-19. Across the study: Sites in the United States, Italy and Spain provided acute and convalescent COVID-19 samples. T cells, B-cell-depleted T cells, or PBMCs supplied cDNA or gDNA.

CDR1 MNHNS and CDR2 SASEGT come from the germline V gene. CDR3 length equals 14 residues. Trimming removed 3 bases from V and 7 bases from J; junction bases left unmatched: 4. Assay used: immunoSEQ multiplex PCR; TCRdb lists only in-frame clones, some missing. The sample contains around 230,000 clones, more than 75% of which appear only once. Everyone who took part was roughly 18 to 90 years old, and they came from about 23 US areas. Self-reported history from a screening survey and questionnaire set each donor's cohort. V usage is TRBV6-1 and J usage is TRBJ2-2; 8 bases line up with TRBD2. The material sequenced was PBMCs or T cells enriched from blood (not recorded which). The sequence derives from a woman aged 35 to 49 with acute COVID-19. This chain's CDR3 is CASSDAREDGELFF. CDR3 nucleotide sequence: TGTGCCAGCAGTGATGCGCGGGAGGACGGGGAGCTGTTTTTT.